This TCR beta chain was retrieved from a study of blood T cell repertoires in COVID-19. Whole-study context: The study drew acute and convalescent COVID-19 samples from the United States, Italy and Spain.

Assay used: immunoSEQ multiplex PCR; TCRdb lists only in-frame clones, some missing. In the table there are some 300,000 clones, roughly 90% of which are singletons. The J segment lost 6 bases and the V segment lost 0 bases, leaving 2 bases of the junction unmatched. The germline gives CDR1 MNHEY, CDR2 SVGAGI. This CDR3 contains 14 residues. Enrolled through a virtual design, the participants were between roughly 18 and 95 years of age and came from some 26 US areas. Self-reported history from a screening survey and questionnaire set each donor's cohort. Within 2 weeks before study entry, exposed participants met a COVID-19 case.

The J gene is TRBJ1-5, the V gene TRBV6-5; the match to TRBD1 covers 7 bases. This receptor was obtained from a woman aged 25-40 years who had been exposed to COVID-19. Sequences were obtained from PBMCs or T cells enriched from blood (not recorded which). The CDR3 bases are TGTGCCAGCAGTTACTCCCAGGGGGTTCAGCCCCAGCATTTT. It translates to CASSYSQGVQPQHF.